The sequence of this T cell receptor (beta chain) was determined in a study of T cell responses to AZD1222 COVID-19 vaccine. Study background: Doses given second, at about 4 or about 12 weeks, were pooled.

This CDR3 region has 14 residues. The germline V and J ends were trimmed by 0 bases and 3 bases, with 10 bases remaining between them. Germline CDR1 reads SGHKS; CDR2 reads YYEKEE (reference sequence). The count of this clone is one. Its antigen is not known. Libraries were prepared by immunoSEQ multiplex PCR; TCRdb keeps only in-frame clonotypes and omits some of them. The sample shows 73,000 or so clones, roughly 82% of them seen only once. Study outcomes and limitations: Spike as a whole was targeted by vaccine-associated CD4 TCRs, dominant at 160-218 and 743-854. Baseline seropositivity occurred in only a handful of AZD1222 recipients. Every sample of the repertoires postdated the peak T cell response.

The sample in question was peripheral blood, obtained on day 0 of AZD1222 vaccination. This clonotype was obtained from an adult in good health. V usage is TRBV5-5 and J usage is TRBJ2-7, with D uncertain. Here the CDR3 reads CASSLERASYEQYF. CDR3 in DNA: TGTGCCAGCAGCTTGGAAAGAGCCAGCTACGAGCAGTACTTC.